Reported below is one TCR beta chain. This sample was taken from a study of early stage breast cancer tumors. The CDR3 has 13 amino acids. Germline V gene sequence: CDR1 SNHLY, CDR2 FYNNEI. V lost 6 bases to trimming and J lost 6 bases; unmatched junction nucleotides: 4. The protocol was immunoSEQ multiplex PCR, while the TCRdb copy is restricted to in-frame clones and leaves out a portion. The profile shows 65,000 to 75,000 clones, over 80% of them singletons. Sequenced: blood. This sequence joins TRBV2 and TRBJ1-4, with TRBD1 identical over 7 bases. The origin of this receptor is a person aged 35 to 50 with breast cancer. CDR3 nucleotides: TGTGCCAGCAGCAACGGACAGGATGAAAAACTGTTTTTT. Its translation: CASSNGQDEKLFF.